This TCR beta chain was identified in a study of blood T cell repertoires in COVID-19. Across the study: There were acute and convalescent COVID-19 samples, and they came from the United States, Italy and Spain. In each case, the material was cDNA or gDNA derived from T cells, B-cell-depleted T cells, or PBMCs.

The CDR3 is made up of 12 amino acids. Deletions cut 8 bases from V and 6 bases from J, with 16 bases between. The germline CDR1 and CDR2 sequences are GTSNPN and SVGIG (reference sequence). The data were produced by immunoSEQ multiplex PCR, yet TCRdb's version contains in-frame clones alone and is incomplete. The data contain about 71,000 clones, roughly 85% of them seen just once; the ten biggest clones take up roughly 5.6%. Sample: peripheral blood. The chain is built from TRBV30 and TRBJ1-2, with unresolved D. This TCR derives from a man aged 80 or over with acute or convalescent COVID-19. The CDR3 is CAGTREGHGYTF. The CDR3 nucleotides are TGTGCCGGTACCCGGGAAGGGCATGGCTACACCTTC.